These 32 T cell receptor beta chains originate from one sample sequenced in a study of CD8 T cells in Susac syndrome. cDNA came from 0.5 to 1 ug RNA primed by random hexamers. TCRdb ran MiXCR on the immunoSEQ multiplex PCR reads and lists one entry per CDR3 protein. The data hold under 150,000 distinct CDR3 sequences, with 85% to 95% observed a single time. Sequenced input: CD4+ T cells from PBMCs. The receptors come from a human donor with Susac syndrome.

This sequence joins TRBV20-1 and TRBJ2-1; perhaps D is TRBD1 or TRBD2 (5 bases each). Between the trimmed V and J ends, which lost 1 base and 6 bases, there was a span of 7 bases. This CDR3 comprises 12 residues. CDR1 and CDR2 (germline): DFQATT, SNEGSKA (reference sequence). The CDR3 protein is CSARGGFNEQFF. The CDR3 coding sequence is TGCAGTGCTAGAGGGGGGTTCAATGAGCAGTTCTTC.

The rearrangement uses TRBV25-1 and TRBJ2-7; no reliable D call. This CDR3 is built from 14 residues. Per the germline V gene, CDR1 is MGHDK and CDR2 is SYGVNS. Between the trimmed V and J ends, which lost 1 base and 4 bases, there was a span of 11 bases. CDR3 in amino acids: CASSELAAEYEQYF. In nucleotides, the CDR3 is TGTGCCAGCAGTGAATTGGCCGCGGAATACGAGCAGTACTTC.

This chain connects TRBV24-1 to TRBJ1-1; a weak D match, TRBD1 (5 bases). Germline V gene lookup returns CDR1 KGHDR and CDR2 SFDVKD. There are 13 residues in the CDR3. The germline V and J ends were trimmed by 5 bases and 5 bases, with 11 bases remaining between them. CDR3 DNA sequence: TGTGCCACCAGTGCAGGGCTCTGGACTGAAGCTTTCTTT. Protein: CATSAGLWTEAFF.

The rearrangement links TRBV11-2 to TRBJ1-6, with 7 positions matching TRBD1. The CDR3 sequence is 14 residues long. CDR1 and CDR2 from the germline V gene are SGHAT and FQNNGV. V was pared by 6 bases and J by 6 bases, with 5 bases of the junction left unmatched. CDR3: CASRLGQTNSPLHF. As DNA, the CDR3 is TGTGCCAGCAGGTTGGGACAGACTAATTCACCCCTCCACTTT.

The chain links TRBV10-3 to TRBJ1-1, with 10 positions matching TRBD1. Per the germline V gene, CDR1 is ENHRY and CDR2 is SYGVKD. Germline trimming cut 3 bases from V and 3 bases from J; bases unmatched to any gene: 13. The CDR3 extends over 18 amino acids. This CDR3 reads CAISETPGQGLKDTEAFF. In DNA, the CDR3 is TGTGCCATCAGTGAAACCCCGGGACAGGGGTTAAAGGACACTGAAGCTTTCTTT.

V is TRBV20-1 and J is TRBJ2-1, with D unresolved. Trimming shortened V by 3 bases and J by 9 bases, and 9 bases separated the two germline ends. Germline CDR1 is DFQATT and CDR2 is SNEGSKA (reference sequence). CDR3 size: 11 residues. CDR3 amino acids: CSASVKSEQFF. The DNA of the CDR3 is TGCAGTGCTAGCGTTAAAAGTGAGCAGTTCTTC.

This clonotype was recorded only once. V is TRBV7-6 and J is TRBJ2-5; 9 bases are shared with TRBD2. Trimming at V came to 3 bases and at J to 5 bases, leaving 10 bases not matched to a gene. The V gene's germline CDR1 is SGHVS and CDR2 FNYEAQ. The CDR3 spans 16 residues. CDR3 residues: CASSLRAGGGVETQYF. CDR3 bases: TGTGCCAGCAGCTTGAGAGCGGGGGGAGGCGTTGAGACCCAGTACTTC.

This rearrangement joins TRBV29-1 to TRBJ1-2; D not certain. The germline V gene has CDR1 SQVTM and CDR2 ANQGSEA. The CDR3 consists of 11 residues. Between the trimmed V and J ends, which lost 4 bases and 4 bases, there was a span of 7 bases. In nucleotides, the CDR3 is TGCAGCGTTGTGGCTTCCTATGGCTACACCTTC. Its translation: CSVVASYGYTF.

CDR3 loop: CASSLAAGPLHF. As DNA, the CDR3 is TGTGCCAGCAGCTTAGCCGCGGGACCCCTCCACTTT. This sequence joins TRBV7-2 and TRBJ1-6, with unresolved D. There are 12 residues in the CDR3. The germline V and J ends were trimmed by 0 bases and 12 bases, with 6 bases remaining between them. The germline V gene has CDR1 SGHTA and CDR2 FQGNSA. The full variable domain, rest sourced from reference TRBV7-2 and TRBJ1-6, is GAGVSQSPSNKVTEKGKDVELRCDPISGHTALYWYRQSLGQGLEFLIYFQGNSAPDKSGLPSDRFSAERTGGSVSTLTIQRTQQEDSAVYLCASSLAAGPLHFGNGTRLTVT.

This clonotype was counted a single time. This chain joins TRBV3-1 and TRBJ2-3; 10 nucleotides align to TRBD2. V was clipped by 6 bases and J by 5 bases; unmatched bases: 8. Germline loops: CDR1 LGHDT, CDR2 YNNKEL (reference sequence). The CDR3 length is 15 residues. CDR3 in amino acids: CASSHDLAGEDTQYF. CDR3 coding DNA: TGTGCCAGCAGTCACGACCTAGCGGGAGAAGATACGCAGTATTTT.

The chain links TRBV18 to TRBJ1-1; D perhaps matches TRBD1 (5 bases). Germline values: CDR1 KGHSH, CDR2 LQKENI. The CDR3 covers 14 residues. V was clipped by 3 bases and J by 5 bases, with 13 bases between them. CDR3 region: CASSPAQGRTEAFF. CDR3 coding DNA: TGTGCCAGCTCACCCGCCCAGGGTCGAACTGAAGCTTTCTTT.

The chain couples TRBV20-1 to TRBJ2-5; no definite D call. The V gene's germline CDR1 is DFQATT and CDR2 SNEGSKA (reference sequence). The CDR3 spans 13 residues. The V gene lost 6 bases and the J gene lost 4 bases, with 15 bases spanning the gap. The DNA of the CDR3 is TGCAGTGCGACCGGGCCGTGGGGAGAGACCCAGTACTTC. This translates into CSATGPWGETQYF.

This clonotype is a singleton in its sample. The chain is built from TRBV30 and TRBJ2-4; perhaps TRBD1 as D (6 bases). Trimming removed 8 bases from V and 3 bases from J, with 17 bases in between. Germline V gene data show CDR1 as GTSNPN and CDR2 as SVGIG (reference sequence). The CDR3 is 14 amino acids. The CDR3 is CAQQGLGVKNIQYF. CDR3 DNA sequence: TGTGCCCAACAGGGCCTGGGGGTCAAAAACATTCAGTACTTC. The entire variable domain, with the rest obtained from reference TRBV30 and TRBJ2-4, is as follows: SQTIHQWPATLVQPVGSPLSLECTVEGTSNPNLYWYRQAAGRGLQLLFYSVGIGQISSEVPQNLSASRPQDRQFILSSKKLLLSDSGFYLCAQQGLGVKNIQYFGAGTRLSVL.

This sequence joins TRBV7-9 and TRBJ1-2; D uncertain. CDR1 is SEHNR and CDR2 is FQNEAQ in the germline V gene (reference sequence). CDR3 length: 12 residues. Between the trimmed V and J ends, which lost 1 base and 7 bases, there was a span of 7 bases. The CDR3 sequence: CASSLGQAGYTF. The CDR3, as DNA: TGTGCCAGCAGCTTAGGGCAGGCTGGCTACACCTTC.

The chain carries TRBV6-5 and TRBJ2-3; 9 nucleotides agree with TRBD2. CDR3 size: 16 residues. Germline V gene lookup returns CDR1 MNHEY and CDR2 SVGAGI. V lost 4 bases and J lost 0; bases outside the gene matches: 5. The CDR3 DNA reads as TGTGCCAGCAGTTCCCGGAGCGGGGGGAGCACAGATACGCAGTATTTT. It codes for CASSSRSGGSTDTQYF.

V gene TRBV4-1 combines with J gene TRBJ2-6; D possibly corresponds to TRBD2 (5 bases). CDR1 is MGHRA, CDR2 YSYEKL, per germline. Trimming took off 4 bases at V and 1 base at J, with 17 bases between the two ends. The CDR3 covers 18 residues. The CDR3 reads CASSLRESTLSGANVLTF. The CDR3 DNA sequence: TGCGCCAGCAGCCTGAGGGAGAGTACGCTTTCTGGGGCCAACGTCCTGACTTTC.

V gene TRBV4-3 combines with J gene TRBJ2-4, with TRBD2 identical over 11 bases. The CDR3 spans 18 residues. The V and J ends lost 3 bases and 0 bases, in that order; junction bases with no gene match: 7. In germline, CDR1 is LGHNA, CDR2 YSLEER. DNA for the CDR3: TGCGCCAGCAGCCAGGCCACTAGCGGGAGTGGAGCCAAAAACATTCAGTACTTC. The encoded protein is CASSQATSGSGAKNIQYF.

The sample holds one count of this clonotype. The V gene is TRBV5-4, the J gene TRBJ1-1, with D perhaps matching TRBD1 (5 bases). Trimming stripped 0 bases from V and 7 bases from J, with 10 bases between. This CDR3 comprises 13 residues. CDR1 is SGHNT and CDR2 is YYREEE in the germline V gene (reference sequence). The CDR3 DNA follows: TGTGCCAGCAGCTTGGCCGGGGGGATTGAAGCTTTCTTT. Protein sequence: CASSLAGGIEAFF.

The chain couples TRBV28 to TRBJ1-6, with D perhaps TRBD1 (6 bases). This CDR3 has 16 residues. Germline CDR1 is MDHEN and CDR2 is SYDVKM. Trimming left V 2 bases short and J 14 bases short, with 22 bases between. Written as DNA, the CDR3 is TGTGCCAGCAGTTTACTTGTTCGGGGCAGGGGAGGTTCCCTCCACTTT. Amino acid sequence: CASSLLVRGRGGSLHF.

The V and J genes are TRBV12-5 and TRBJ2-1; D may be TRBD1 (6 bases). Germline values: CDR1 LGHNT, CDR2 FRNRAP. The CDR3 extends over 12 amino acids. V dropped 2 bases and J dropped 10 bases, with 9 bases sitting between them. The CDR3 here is CASGLHREEQFF. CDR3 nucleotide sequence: TGTGCTAGTGGTTTGCACAGGGAAGAGCAGTTCTTC.

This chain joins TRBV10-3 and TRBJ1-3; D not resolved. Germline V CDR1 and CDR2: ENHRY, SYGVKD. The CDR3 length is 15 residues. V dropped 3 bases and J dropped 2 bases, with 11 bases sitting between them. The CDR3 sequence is CAISDRGLAGNTIYF. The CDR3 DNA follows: TGTGCCATCAGTGATAGAGGGTTAGCTGGAAACACCATATATTTT.

CDR3 in amino acids: CASRLSGQGNSPLHF. The CDR3, as DNA: TGTGCCAGCCGACTCTCGGGACAGGGCAATTCACCCCTCCACTTT. V usage is TRBV6-5 and J usage is TRBJ1-6; 9 nucleotides match TRBD1. CDR1 is MNHEY and CDR2 is SVGAGI in the germline V gene. This CDR3 comprises 15 residues. V was clipped by 8 bases and J by 7 bases; unmatched bases: 9.

The CDR3 nucleotides are TGTGCCAGCTCACCACTTCCGGGTGCGGAGACCCAGTACTTC. This translates into CASSPLPGAETQYF. V usage is TRBV18 and J usage is TRBJ2-5; D gene unclear. The CDR3 sequence is 14 residues long. CDR1 and CDR2 (germline): KGHSH, LQKENI. Trimming removed 1 base at V and 5 bases at J, with 11 bases between. Filled out from reference TRBV18 and TRBJ2-5, the complete variable domain reads NAGVMQNPRHLVRRRGQEARLRCSPMKGHSHVYWYRQLPEEGLKFMVYLQKENIIDESGMPKERFSAEFPKEGPSILRIQQVVRGDSAAYFCASSPLPGAETQYFGPGTRLLVL.

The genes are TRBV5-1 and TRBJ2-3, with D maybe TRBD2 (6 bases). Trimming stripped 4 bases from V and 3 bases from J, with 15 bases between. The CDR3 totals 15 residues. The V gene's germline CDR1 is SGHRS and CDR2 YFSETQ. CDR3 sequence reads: CASSRIAEGTDTQYF. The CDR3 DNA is TGCGCCAGCAGCCGTATAGCGGAAGGTACAGATACGCAGTATTTT. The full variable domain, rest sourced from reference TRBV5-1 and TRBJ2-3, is KAGVTQTPRYLIKTRGQQVTLSCSPISGHRSVSWYQQTPGQGLQFLFEYFSETQRNKGNFPGRFSGRQFSNSRSEMNVSTLELGDSALYLCASSRIAEGTDTQYFGPGTRLTVL.

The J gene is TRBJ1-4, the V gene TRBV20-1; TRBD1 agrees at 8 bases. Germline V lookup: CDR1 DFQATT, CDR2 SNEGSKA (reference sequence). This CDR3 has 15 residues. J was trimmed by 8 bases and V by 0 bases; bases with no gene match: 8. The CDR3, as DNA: TGCAGTGCTAGAGATGGGGGGACAGGAGGGGAAAAACTGTTTTTT. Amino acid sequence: CSARDGGTGGEKLFF.

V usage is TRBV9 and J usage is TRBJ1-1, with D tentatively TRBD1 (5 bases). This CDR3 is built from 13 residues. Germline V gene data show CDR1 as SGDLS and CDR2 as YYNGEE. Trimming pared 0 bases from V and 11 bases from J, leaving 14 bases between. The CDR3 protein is CASSVDTRGLAFF. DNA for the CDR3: TGTGCCAGCAGCGTAGATACGAGGGGCTTGGCTTTCTTT.

The CDR3 coding sequence is TGTGCCAGCAGCTTGATAGGGGGGTGGAGCACAGATACGCAGTATTTT. Residues: CASSLIGGWSTDTQYF. This chain links TRBV7-9 with TRBJ2-3, with D possibly called TRBD1 or TRBD2 (6 bases each). CDR3 size: 16 residues. Trimming cost V 3 bases and J 0 bases, with 13 bases left between them. CDR1 is SEHNR and CDR2 is FQNEAQ in the germline V gene (reference sequence).

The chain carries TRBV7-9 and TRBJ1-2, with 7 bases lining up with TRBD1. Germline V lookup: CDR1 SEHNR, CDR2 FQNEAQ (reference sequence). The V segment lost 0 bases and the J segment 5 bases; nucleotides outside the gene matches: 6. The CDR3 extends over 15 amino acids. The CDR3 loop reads CASSLAQGLGYGYTF. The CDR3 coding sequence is TGTGCCAGCAGCTTAGCACAGGGGCTGGGGTATGGCTACACCTTC.

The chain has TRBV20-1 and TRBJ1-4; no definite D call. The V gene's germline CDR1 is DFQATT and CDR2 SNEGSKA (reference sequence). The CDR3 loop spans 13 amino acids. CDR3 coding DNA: TGCGGTATTCTAGGAAAGGGCGGTGAAAAACTGTTTTTT. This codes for CGILGKGGEKLFF.

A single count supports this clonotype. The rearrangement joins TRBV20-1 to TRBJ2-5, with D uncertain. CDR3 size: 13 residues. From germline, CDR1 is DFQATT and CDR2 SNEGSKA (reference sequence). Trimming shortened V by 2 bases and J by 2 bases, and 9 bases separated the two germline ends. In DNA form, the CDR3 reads TGCAGTGCTAGAAATGACGGACAAGAGACCCAGTACTTC. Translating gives CSARNDGQETQYF.

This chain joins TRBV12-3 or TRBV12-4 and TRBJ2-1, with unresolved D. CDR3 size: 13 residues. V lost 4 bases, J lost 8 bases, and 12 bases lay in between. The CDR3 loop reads CASSSWAAYEQFF. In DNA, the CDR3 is TGTGCCAGCAGTTCGTGGGCAGCATATGAGCAGTTCTTC.

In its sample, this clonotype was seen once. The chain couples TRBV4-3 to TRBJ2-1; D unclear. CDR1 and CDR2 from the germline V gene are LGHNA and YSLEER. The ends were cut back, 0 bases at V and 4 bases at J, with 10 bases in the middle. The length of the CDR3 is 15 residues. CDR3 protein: CASSQEYGPYNEQFF. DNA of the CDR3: TGCGCCAGCAGCCAAGAATATGGCCCTTACAATGAGCAGTTCTTC.